This T cell receptor (beta chain) was profiled in a study of cytomegalovirus exposure and HLA in healthy donors. Whole-study results and caveats: What TCR beta sequences reportedly achieved was accurate prediction of HLA-A and HLA-B alleles in most subjects.

This clone was seen just once. As yet, its antigen is unknown. PCR involved 60 Vbeta and 13 Jbeta primers. Libraries were prepared by immunoSEQ multiplex PCR; TCRdb keeps only in-frame clonotypes and omits some of them. The sample lists around 200,000 clones, approximately 78% occurring once. In germline, CDR1 is MNHNS, CDR2 SASEGT. V lost 6 bases and J lost 0, with 8 bases in between. The length of the CDR3 is 13 residues. The source material was PBMCs. The sequence was collected from a woman aged 18-29 years in good health and CMV-seronegative. The J gene is TRBJ2-5, the V gene TRBV6-1, with D possibly being TRBD1 (6 bases). Here the CDR3 reads CASRYRDQETQYF. The DNA of the CDR3 is TGTGCCAGCAGATACAGGGACCAAGAGACCCAGTACTTC.